The 32 T cell receptor beta chains below were found in one sample sequenced in a study of blood T cell repertoires in COVID-19. Generated by immunoSEQ multiplex PCR, the TCRdb table keeps only in-frame clones and is missing some. This sample yields around 160,000 clones, of which roughly four fifths are seen a single time; about 16% belongs to the top ten. Sequencing was performed on peripheral blood. These receptors came from a human donor with acute or convalescent COVID-19. The donor label of this sample is uncertain.

The rearrangement joins TRBV12-5 to TRBJ2-7; D is possibly TRBD1 (6 bases). The CDR3 runs 11 residues. Germline V gene sequence: CDR1 LGHNT, CDR2 FRNRAP. Trimming removed 6 bases at V and 3 bases at J, with 6 bases between. The CDR3 coding sequence is TGTGCTAGTGGCAGGGGCTACGAGCAGTACTTC. As protein: CASGRGYEQYF.

This clone has only a few counts. The rearrangement joins TRBV5-4 to TRBJ1-2, with 8 bases identical to TRBD1. In germline, CDR1 is SGHNT, CDR2 YYREEE (reference sequence). The V gene end was trimmed by 7 bases and the J gene end by 7 bases; junction bases not matched to a gene: 3. CDR3 size: 11 residues. The CDR3 DNA reads TGTGCCAGCCAGGGGGCGGGTGGCTACACCTTC. It encodes CASQGAGGYTF. The full variable domain, with the rest looked up from reference TRBV5-4 and TRBJ1-2, is ETGVTQSPTHLIKTRGQQVTLRCSSQSGHNTVSWYQQALGQGPQFIFQYYREEENGRGNFPPRFSGLQFPNYSSELNVNALELDDSALYLCASQGAGGYTFGSGTRLTVV.

The J gene is TRBJ1-3, the V gene TRBV4-1; no clear D gene. V shed 4 bases and J shed 0 bases, with 25 bases lying between them. The CDR3 contains 20 residues. From germline, CDR1 is MGHRA and CDR2 YSYEKL. CDR3 DNA sequence: TGCGCCAGCAGCCTCGACGCAGGTTCCCTCAGCGGGCTCTCTGGAAACACCATATATTTT. Amino acids: CASSLDAGSLSGLSGNTIYF.

The V and J genes are TRBV15 and TRBJ2-1; tentative D call: TRBD1 (7 bases). The CDR3 consists of 14 residues. In germline, CDR1 is LNHNV, CDR2 YYDKDF (reference sequence). Trimming took 1 base from V and 7 from J, leaving 11 bases between them. DNA of the CDR3: TGTGCCACCAGCAGAGCAGGGGGGCGTAATGAGCAGTTCTTC. Its protein is CATSRAGGRNEQFF. The variable domain in full, completed from reference TRBV15 and TRBJ2-1, reads DAMVIQNPRYQVTQFGKPVTLSCSQTLNHNVMYWYQQKSSQAPKLLFHYYDKDFNNEADTPDNFQSRRPNTSFCFLDIRSPGLGDTAMYLCATSRAGGRNEQFFGPGTRLTVL.

The J gene is TRBJ1-1, the V gene TRBV5-8; D remains unclear. The CDR3 sequence is 15 residues long. The germline V gene encodes CDR1 SGHTS and CDR2 YDEGEE. V lost 6 bases to trimming and J lost 1 base, with 16 bases between them. In nucleotides, the CDR3 is TGTGCCAGCACCCCGAGAGGTTCCCGGAACACTGAAGCTTTCTTT. It specifies CASTPRGSRNTEAFF.

This rearrangement joins TRBV11-1 to TRBJ2-7, with 11 bases matching TRBD2. Germline trimming cut 1 base from V and 12 bases from J; bases unmatched to any gene: 5. The V gene's germline CDR1 is SGHAT and CDR2 FQDESV (reference sequence). The CDR3 contains 13 residues. The CDR3 reads CASSLETSGGSYF. CDR3 bases: TGTGCCAGCAGCTTAGAAACTAGCGGGGGCTCGTACTTC. Variable domain in full (rest from reference TRBV11-1 and TRBJ2-7): EAEVAQSPRYKITEKSQAVAFWCDPISGHATLYWYRQILGQGPELLVQFQDESVVDDSQLPKDRFSAERLKGVDSTLKIQPAELGDSAMYLCASSLETSGGSYFGPGTRLTVT.

The chain carries TRBV13 and TRBJ2-7; TRBD2 matches at 9 bases. CDR3 length: 16 amino acids. Germline CDR1 PRHDT, CDR2 FYEKMQ (reference sequence). Trimming removed 0 bases from V and 2 bases from J; junction bases left unmatched: 5. The CDR3 sequence is CASSLGLAGGAYEQYF. CDR3 nucleotide sequence: TGTGCCAGCAGCTTAGGCCTGGCGGGGGGGGCCTACGAGCAGTACTTC.

This sequence joins TRBV18 and TRBJ1-6, with a tentative D call TRBD1 (5 bases). V was clipped by 0 bases and J by 10 bases, with 10 bases between them. Germline-derived CDR1 and CDR2 are KGHSH and LQKENI. This CDR3 has 14 residues. CDR3 nucleotides: TGTGCCAGCTCACCACCGGCAGGGCACTCACCCCTCCACTTT. Protein product: CASSPPAGHSPLHF.

The V gene is TRBV5-4, the J gene TRBJ1-6; 9 nucleotides line up with TRBD1. This CDR3 comprises 17 residues. With 4 bases clipped from V and 10 bases from J, the junction kept 15 bases outside the gene matches. Per the germline V gene, CDR1 is SGHNT and CDR2 is YYREEE (reference sequence). The CDR3 loop is CASSAPGTGSKRSPLHF. For the CDR3, the DNA is TGTGCCAGCAGCGCACCCGGGACAGGGTCCAAGAGGTCACCCCTCCACTTT.

The CDR3 sequence is CASSGQGDQPQHF. The CDR3 DNA follows: TGTGCCAGCAGCGGACAGGGAGATCAGCCCCAGCATTTT. The V gene is TRBV7-2, the J gene TRBJ1-5; 8 bases match TRBD1. The CDR3 extends over 13 amino acids. Trimming cost V 5 bases and J 5 bases; bases outside gene matches: 2. From germline, CDR1 is SGHTA and CDR2 FQGNSA.

This rearrangement joins TRBV4-1 to TRBJ2-5, with D uncertain. Germline lookup yields CDR1 MGHRA and CDR2 YSYEKL. The V gene lost 0 bases and the J gene lost 3 bases, with 11 bases spanning the gap. The CDR3 runs to 15 residues. The DNA for the CDR3 is TGCGCCAGCAGCCAAGAAGGAACAGTCAAAGAGACCCAGTACTTC. Translated, it gives CASSQEGTVKETQYF.

This clone has just one count. J is TRBJ1-5 and V is TRBV5-5, with unresolved D. CDR1 and CDR2 (germline): SGHKS, YYEKEE (reference sequence). The CDR3 extends over 15 amino acids. V was trimmed by 1 base and J by 1 base, leaving 9 bases between them. The CDR3 DNA reads as TGTGCCAGCAGCTTGAGTTCCGGGAGCAATCAGCCCCAGCATTTT. This gives the protein CASSLSSGSNQPQHF.

V is TRBV30 and J is TRBJ2-1; 9 bases fit TRBD1. V shed 3 bases and J 16 bases; nucleotides not matched to a gene: 10. Germline V gene sequence: CDR1 GTSNPN, CDR2 SVGIG (reference sequence). The CDR3 covers 12 residues. CDR3 nucleotides: TGTGCCTGGAGGGACTCGGGACAGGGCCCTTTCTTC. Translation gives CAWRDSGQGPFF.

The chain is built from TRBV5-4 and TRBJ2-7; 10 bases agree with TRBD1. The CDR3 runs to 15 residues. V was pared by 4 bases and J by 1 base, with 5 bases of the junction left unmatched. Germline assignment: CDR1 SGHNT and CDR2 YYREEE (reference sequence). The CDR3 DNA sequence: TGTGCCAGCAGCGGACGACAGGGGGCATCCTACGAGCAGTACTTC. Translating gives CASSGRQGASYEQYF.

This clone has a single count. This chain uses TRBV30 with TRBJ1-3, with 9 bases that match TRBD1. The V gene's germline CDR1 is GTSNPN and CDR2 SVGIG (reference sequence). The junction had 8 bases not matched to a gene; V was cut back by 4 bases and J by 4 bases. The CDR3 spans 15 residues. In nucleotides, the CDR3 is TGTGCCTGGAAGATACAGGGGGCGCAAGGAAACACCATATATTTT. Residues: CAWKIQGAQGNTIYF.

The chain links TRBV18 to TRBJ1-1, with 10 bases aligning to TRBD1. In germline, CDR1 is KGHSH, CDR2 LQKENI. The CDR3 is 13 residues long. V trimming: 6 bases; J trimming: 3 bases; junction bases outside the gene matches: 1. DNA for the CDR3: TGTGCCAGCTCCGGACAGGGGGACACTGAAGCTTTCTTT. Translated, it gives CASSGQGDTEAFF.

V and J are TRBV10-3 and TRBJ2-7; tentatively, D is TRBD1 (6 bases). Trimming stripped 4 bases from V and 4 bases from J, with 11 bases between. The CDR3 has 13 residues. Per germline, CDR1 ENHRY and CDR2 SYGVKD. CDR3 sequence (DNA): TGTGCCATCAGTGTCTCCCAGGGGTACGAGCAGTACTTC. Its translation: CAISVSQGYEQYF.

The table lists this clone with a few counts. The V and J genes are TRBV23-1 and TRBJ1-5, with TRBD1 as a possible D gene (5 bases). TRBV23-1 is an ORF for which the function is uncertain. The ends were cut back, 0 bases at V and 5 bases at J, with 11 bases in the middle. The CDR3 is 15 residues long. As DNA, the CDR3 is TGCGCCAGCAGTCAATCGGGGGGGGAGGATCAGCCCCAGCATTTT. This codes for CASSQSGGEDQPQHF.

The chain has TRBV5-4 and TRBJ2-7; a weak D match, TRBD1 (6 bases). Trimming removed 4 bases at V and 5 bases at J, with 13 bases between. This CDR3 contains 13 residues. Per germline, CDR1 SGHNT and CDR2 YYREEE (reference sequence). The CDR3 reads CASSPPRGNEQYF. The CDR3 DNA sequence: TGTGCCAGCAGCCCCCCAAGGGGGAACGAGCAGTACTTC.

Here the CDR3 reads CSVFTGGEQYF. The DNA for the CDR3 is TGCAGCGTCTTTACGGGAGGCGAGCAGTACTTC. V is TRBV29-1 and J is TRBJ2-7, with TRBD2 identical over 7 bases. Trimming cost V 6 bases and J 6 bases; bases outside gene matches: 5. The CDR3 runs to 11 residues. Germline V CDR1 and CDR2: SQVTM, ANQGSEA.

The V call is TRBV27, the J call TRBJ2-7; D uncertain. With 5 bases removed from V and 3 bases from J, the gap between germline ends came to 11 bases. Germline CDR1 MNHEY, CDR2 SMNVEV (reference sequence). The CDR3 is made up of 13 amino acids. Here the CDR3 DNA reads TGTGCCAGCAGTACGAACCCGGGCTACGAGCAGTACTTC. It yields the protein CASSTNPGYEQYF.

V and J are TRBV7-9 and TRBJ1-1, with 8 bases matching TRBD1. The J segment lost 8 bases and the V segment lost 5 bases, leaving 13 bases of the junction unmatched. Germline V gene sequence: CDR1 SEHNR, CDR2 FQNEAQ (reference sequence). The CDR3 is 15 residues long. The CDR3 region is CASSHVKGQGKEAFF. CDR3 bases: TGTGCCAGCAGCCATGTTAAAGGACAGGGAAAAGAAGCTTTCTTT.

A single count supports this clone. The V and J genes are TRBV6-2 or TRBV6-3 and TRBJ1-2; possible D gene TRBD1, 6 bases. The CDR3 runs 19 residues. V was pared by 6 bases and J by 4 bases, with 30 bases between. Germline V gives CDR1 MNHEY, CDR2 SVGEGT. CDR3 sequence (DNA): TGTGCCAGCAGCCCCGGACACCGCATCGACAGGCAAGGGGTCTATGGCTACACCTTC. This sequence encodes CASSPGHRIDRQGVYGYTF.

J is TRBJ2-1 and V is TRBV7-8, with 7 positions matching TRBD1. This CDR3 has 16 amino acids. V shed 6 bases and J 3 bases; nucleotides not matched to a gene: 11. From germline, CDR1 is SGHVS and CDR2 FQNEAQ. CDR3: CASSSTGARNYNEQFF. The CDR3 bases are TGTGCCAGCAGTTCTACAGGGGCTAGGAACTACAATGAGCAGTTCTTC.

For the CDR3, the DNA is TGTGCCAGCAGTTCCGGGGCCACGGGGGGCACTGAAGCTTTCTTT. It yields the protein CASSSGATGGTEAFF. The chain carries TRBV6-5 and TRBJ1-1, with D possibly being TRBD1 (5 bases). CDR3 length: 15 amino acids. From germline, CDR1 is MNHEY and CDR2 SVGAGI. V dropped 4 bases and J dropped 4 bases, with 16 bases sitting between them.

The chain joins TRBV5-5 to TRBJ1-5; D is undetermined. The CDR3 spans 13 residues. The V end was cut by 1 base, the J end by 3 bases, with 5 bases between. In germline, CDR1 is SGHKS, CDR2 YYEKEE (reference sequence). CDR3 residues: CASSLTVNQPQHF. CDR3 in DNA: TGTGCCAGCAGCTTGACTGTCAATCAGCCCCAGCATTTT.

V is TRBV27 and J is TRBJ2-4; 7 bases agree with TRBD1. The CDR3 spans 16 residues. V shed 5 bases and J 0 bases; nucleotides not matched to a gene: 7. Looked up from germline, CDR1 is MNHEY and CDR2 is SMNVEV (reference sequence). CDR3 in amino acids: CASSGTGVLAKNIQYF. In DNA, the CDR3 is TGTGCCAGCAGTGGAACAGGGGTCCTAGCCAAAAACATTCAGTACTTC.

Here the CDR3 reads CASSLNGYGYTF. CDR3 DNA: TGTGCCAGCAGCTTGAACGGTTATGGCTACACCTTC. The chain is built from TRBV5-4 and TRBJ1-2; no clear D. Germline loops: CDR1 SGHNT, CDR2 YYREEE (reference sequence). Deletions cut 1 base from V and 5 bases from J, with 6 bases between. This CDR3 has 12 amino acids. The variable domain in full, completed from reference TRBV5-4 and TRBJ1-2, reads ETGVTQSPTHLIKTRGQQVTLRCSSQSGHNTVSWYQQALGQGPQFIFQYYREEENGRGNFPPRFSGLQFPNYSSELNVNALELDDSALYLCASSLNGYGYTFGSGTRLTVV.

This clone was counted once. This chain joins TRBV19 and TRBJ1-4; TRBD1 matches at 9 bases. V was clipped by 8 bases and J by 7 bases; unmatched bases: 8. Looked up from germline, CDR1 is LNHDA and CDR2 is SQIVND (reference sequence). CDR3 length: 14 residues. CDR3 residues: CASQLQGAGEKLFF. CDR3 sequence (DNA): TGTGCCAGTCAACTACAGGGGGCGGGTGAAAAACTGTTTTTT.

This chain connects TRBV30 to TRBJ2-3, with TRBD1 matching 7 bases. The junction had 6 bases not matched to a gene; V was cut back by 0 bases and J by 3 bases. Germline V gene sequence: CDR1 GTSNPN, CDR2 SVGIG (reference sequence). CDR3 length: 15 residues. The CDR3 DNA follows: TGTGCCTGGAGTGTACCCACAGGGGAGACAGATACGCAGTATTTT. It codes for CAWSVPTGETDTQYF.

This chain joins TRBV12-5 and TRBJ1-2, with a possible D match to TRBD1 (5 bases). This CDR3 comprises 11 residues. Trimming took 3 bases from V and 12 from J, leaving 11 bases between them. Germline V lookup: CDR1 LGHNT, CDR2 FRNRAP. The DNA for the CDR3 is TGTGCTAGTGGTTTATCGCGGGGCAACACCTTC. Amino acid sequence: CASGLSRGNTF.

This clone was seen only a few times. This chain connects TRBV6-4 to TRBJ1-1; 9 bases line up with TRBD1. Looked up from germline, CDR1 is MRHNA and CDR2 is SNTAGT. CDR3 length: 13 residues. J lost 8 bases, V lost 2 bases, and 3 bases had no gene match. The CDR3 loop reads CASSDRDRGEAFF. CDR3 sequence (DNA): TGTGCCAGCAGTGACCGCGACAGGGGGGAAGCTTTCTTT.